This TCR beta chain was recovered during a study of blood T cell repertoires in COVID-19. Overall study context: Sources were T cells, B-cell-depleted T cells, or PBMCs; the material itself was cDNA or gDNA.

Recovered status applied to Cohort 3 donors who had two consecutive negative PCRs. It also applied to those with clearance or with symptom resolution. Clones were read by immunoSEQ multiplex PCR, and TCRdb kept only the in-frame ones, dropping some. The repertoire holds about 180,000 clones, with about 84% as singletons. This CDR3 has 13 amino acids. Germline assignment: CDR1 MDHEN and CDR2 SYDVKM. The V end lost 3 bases, the J end lost 2 bases, and 8 bases lay between the germline ends. The rearrangement links TRBV28 to TRBJ2-7; no clear D gene. Sequenced: PBMCs or T cells enriched from blood (not recorded which). This clonotype originated in a woman aged 30 to 39 who had recovered from COVID-19. Here the CDR3 reads CASSFRSPYEQYF. The CDR3 coding sequence is TGTGCCAGCAGTTTTAGATCACCCTACGAGCAGTACTTC.